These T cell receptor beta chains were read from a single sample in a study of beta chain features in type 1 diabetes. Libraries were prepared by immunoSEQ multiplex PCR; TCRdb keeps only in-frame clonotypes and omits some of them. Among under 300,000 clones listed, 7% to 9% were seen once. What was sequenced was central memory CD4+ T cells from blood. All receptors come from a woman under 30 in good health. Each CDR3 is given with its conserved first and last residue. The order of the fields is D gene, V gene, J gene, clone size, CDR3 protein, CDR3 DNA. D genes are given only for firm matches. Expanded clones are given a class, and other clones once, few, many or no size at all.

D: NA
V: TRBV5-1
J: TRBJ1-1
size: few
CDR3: CASSLANTEAFF
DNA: TGCGCCAGCAGCTTGGCAAACACTGAAGCTTTCTTT

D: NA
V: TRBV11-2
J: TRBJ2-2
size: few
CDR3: CASSLEIGEVGELFF
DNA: TGTGCCAGCAGCTTAGAGATAGGGGAGGTCGGGGAGCTGTTTTTT

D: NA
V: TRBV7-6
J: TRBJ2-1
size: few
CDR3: CASSRMGEQFF
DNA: TGTGCCAGCAGCCGTATGGGAGAGCAGTTCTTC

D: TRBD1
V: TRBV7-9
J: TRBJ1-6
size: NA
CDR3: CASSTGQGDNSPLHF
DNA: TGTGCCAGCAGCACAGGACAGGGCGACAATTCACCCCTCCACTTT

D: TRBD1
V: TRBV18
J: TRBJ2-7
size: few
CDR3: CASSPGTGAYEQYF
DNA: TGTGCCAGCTCACCCGGGACAGGGGCCTACGAGCAGTACTTC

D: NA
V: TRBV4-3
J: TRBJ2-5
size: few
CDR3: CASSQDPSPGETQYF
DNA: TGCGCCAGCAGCCAAGACCCCTCCCCGGGGGAGACCCAGTACTTC

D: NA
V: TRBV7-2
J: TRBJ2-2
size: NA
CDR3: CASSSRGDGELFF
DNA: TGTGCCAGCAGCTCTAGGGGTGACGGGGAGCTGTTTTTT

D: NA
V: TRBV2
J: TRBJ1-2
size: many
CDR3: CASSLNLSWGYTF
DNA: TGTGCCAGCAGTTTGAACCTGAGTTGGGGCTACACCTTC

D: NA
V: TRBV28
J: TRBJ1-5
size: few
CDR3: CASSGTPGNQPQHF
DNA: TGTGCCAGCAGCGGGACCCCCGGCAATCAGCCCCAGCATTTT

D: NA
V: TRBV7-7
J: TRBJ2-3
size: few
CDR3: CASSQQGLLAQYF
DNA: TGTGCCAGCAGCCAACAGGGACTATTGGCGCAGTATTTT

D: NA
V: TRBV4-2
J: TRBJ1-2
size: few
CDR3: CASSPNQGYGYTF
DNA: TGTGCCAGCAGCCCAAACCAGGGTTATGGCTACACCTTC

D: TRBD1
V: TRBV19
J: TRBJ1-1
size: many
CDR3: CASRPGQGRSTEAFF
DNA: TGTGCCAGTAGACCGGGACAGGGGAGATCCACTGAAGCTTTCTTT

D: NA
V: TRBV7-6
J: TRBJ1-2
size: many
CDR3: CASSGYRAGGYTF
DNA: TGTGCCAGCAGCGGATACAGGGCCGGAGGCTACACCTTC

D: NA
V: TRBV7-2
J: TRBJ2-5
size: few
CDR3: CASSFRGPEETQYF
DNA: TGTGCCAGCAGCTTCCGGGGCCCCGAAGAGACCCAGTACTTC

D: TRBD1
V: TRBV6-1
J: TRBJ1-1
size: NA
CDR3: CASRDRVHTEAFF
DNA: TGTGCCAGCAGAGACAGGGTGCACACTGAAGCTTTCTTT

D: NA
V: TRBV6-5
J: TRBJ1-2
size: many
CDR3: CASSPTGDYGYTF
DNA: TGTGCCAGCAGCCCAACCGGAGACTATGGCTACACCTTC

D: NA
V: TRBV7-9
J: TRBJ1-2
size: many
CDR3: CASSFGQVYGYTF
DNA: TGTGCCAGCAGCTTTGGACAAGTCTATGGCTACACCTTC

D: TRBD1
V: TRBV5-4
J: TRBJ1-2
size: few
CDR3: CASILPDRVDGYTF
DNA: TGTGCCAGCATTCTCCCGGACAGGGTGGATGGCTACACCTTC

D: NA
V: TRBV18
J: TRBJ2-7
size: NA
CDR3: CASSPRQEGEQYF
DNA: TGTGCCAGCTCACCAAGGCAGGAAGGGGAGCAGTACTTC

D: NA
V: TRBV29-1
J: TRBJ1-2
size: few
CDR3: CSVALGKTGNYGYTF
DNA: TGCAGCGTGGCTCTGGGAAAAACAGGGAACTATGGCTACACCTTC

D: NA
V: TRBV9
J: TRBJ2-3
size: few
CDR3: CASSVGRTDTQYF
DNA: TGTGCCAGCAGCGTAGGACGCACAGATACGCAGTATTTT

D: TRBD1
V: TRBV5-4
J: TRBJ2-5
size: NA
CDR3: CASSYGTVETQYF
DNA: TGTGCCAGCAGCTACGGGACAGTCGAGACCCAGTACTTC

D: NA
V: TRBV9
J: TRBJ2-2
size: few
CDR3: CASSPRGRGRPSGTGELFF
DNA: TGTGCCAGCAGCCCCAGGGGTCGGGGGCGGCCATCGGGCACCGGGGAGCTGTTTTTT

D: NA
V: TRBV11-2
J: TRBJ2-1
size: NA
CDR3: CASTPLSGRMGATEQFF
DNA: TGTGCCAGCACCCCACTTTCGGGGAGAATGGGTGCGACCGAGCAGTTCTTC

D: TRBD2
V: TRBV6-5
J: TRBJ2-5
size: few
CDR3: CASSYPGGETQYF
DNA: TGTGCCAGCAGTTACCCCGGGGGGGAGACCCAGTACTTC

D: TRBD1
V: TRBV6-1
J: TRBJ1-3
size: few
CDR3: CASSDRTGSFSGNTIYF
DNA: TGTGCCAGCAGTGATCGGACAGGATCCTTCTCTGGAAACACCATATATTTT

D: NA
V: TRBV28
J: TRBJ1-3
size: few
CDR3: CASSFPFPTEDTIYF
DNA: TGTGCCAGCAGTTTCCCCTTCCCGACTGAGGACACCATATATTTT

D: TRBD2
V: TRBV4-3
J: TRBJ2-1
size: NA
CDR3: CASSQASLAEISHEQFF
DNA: TGCGCCAGCAGCCAAGCGAGCCTAGCGGAGATTTCACATGAGCAGTTCTTC

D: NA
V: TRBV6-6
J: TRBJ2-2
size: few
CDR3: CASSLSGTGELFF
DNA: TGTGCCAGCAGTTTATCCGGGACCGGGGAGCTGTTTTTT

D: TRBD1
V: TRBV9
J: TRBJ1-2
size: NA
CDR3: CASSVDLTGVGYTF
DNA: TGTGCCAGCAGCGTGGACCTCACAGGGGTTGGCTACACCTTC

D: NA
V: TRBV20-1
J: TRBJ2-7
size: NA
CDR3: CSASGTNEQYF
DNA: TGCAGTGCTAGCGGAACTAACGAGCAGTACTTC

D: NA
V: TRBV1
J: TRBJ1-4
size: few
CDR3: CTSSQDFTGGSEKLFF
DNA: TGCACCAGCAGCCAAGATTTTACAGGCGGTAGCGAAAAACTGTTTTTT

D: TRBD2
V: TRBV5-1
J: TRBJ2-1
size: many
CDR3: CASKEGRDEQFF
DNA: TGCGCCAGCAAGGAAGGGAGGGATGAGCAGTTCTTC

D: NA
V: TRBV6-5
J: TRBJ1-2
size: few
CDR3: CASSPPGGPISYTF
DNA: TGTGCCAGCTCCCCCCCGGGGGGACCGATTAGCTACACCTTC

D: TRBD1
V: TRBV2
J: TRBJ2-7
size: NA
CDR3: CASSGPGGEQYF
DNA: TGTGCCAGCAGCGGCCCAGGGGGCGAGCAGTACTTC

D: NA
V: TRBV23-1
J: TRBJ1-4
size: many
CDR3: CASSQWDHEKLFF
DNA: TGCGCCAGCAGTCAATGGGACCATGAAAAACTGTTTTTT

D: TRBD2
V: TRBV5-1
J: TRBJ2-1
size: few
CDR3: CASSPPRLASGGHTSSYNEQFF
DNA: TGCGCCAGCAGCCCGCCCCGGTTGGCTAGCGGGGGGCATACTAGCTCCTACAATGAGCAGTTCTTC

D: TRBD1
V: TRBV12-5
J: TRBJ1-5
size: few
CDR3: CASGRDRGNQPQHF
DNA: TGTGCTAGTGGCCGGGACAGGGGCAATCAGCCCCAGCATTTT

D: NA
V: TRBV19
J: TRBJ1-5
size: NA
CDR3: CASSMYNQPQHF
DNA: TGTGCCAGTAGTATGTATAATCAGCCCCAGCATTTT

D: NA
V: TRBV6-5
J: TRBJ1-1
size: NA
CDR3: CASSYSMGVPNTEAFF
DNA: TGTGCCAGCAGTTACTCGATGGGTGTTCCGAACACTGAAGCTTTCTTT

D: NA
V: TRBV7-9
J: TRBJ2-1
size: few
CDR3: CASSNRDNNEQFF
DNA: TGTGCCAGCAGCAACCGGGACAACAATGAGCAGTTCTTC

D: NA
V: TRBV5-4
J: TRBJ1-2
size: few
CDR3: CASSLYRQNYGYTF
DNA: TGTGCCAGCAGCTTGTACAGGCAAAACTATGGCTACACCTTC

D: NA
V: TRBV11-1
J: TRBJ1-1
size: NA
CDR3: CATAQGRGTEAFF
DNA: TGTGCCACGGCCCAGGGAAGGGGGACTGAAGCTTTCTTT

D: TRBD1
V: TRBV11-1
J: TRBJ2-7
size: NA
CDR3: CASSLSRGRLTYEQYF
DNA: TGTGCCAGCAGCTTGAGTAGGGGGCGACTAACCTACGAGCAGTACTTC

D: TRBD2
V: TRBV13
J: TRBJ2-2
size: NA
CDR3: CASSLELAVNTGELFF
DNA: TGTGCCAGCAGCTTAGAGCTAGCGGTGAACACCGGGGAGCTGTTTTTT

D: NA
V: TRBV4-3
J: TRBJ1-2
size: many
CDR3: CASSQDRSRVDGYTF
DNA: TGCGCCAGCAGCCAAGATAGGAGCAGGGTAGATGGCTACACCTTC

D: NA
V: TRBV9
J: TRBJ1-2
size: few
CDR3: CASSGRTVAGYTF
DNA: TGTGCCAGCAGCGGGAGGACAGTTGCTGGCTACACCTTC

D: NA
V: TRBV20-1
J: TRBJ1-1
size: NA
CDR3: CSANPKTEAFF
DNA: TGCAGTGCTAACCCGAAGACGGAAGCTTTCTTT

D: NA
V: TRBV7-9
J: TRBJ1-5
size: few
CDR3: CASSLTGNNQPQHF
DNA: TGTGCCAGCAGCTTAACAGGGAATAATCAGCCCCAGCATTTT

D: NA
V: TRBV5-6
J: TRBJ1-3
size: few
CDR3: CASSLRGARNTIYF
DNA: TGTGCCAGCAGCCTGAGGGGGGCTCGGAACACCATATATTTT

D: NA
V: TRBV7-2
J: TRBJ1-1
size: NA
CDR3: CASSLNPAGRNTEAFF
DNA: TGTGCCAGCAGCTTAAACCCCGCAGGCCGGAACACTGAAGCTTTCTTT

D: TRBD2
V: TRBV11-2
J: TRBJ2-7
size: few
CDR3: CASSRLAGGSYEQYF
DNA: TGTGCCAGCAGCCGACTAGCGGGGGGTTCCTACGAGCAGTACTTC

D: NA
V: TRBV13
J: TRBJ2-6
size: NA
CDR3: CASSLLTGLISGANVLTF
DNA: TGTGCCAGCAGCTTACTCACAGGACTTATCTCTGGGGCCAACGTCCTGACTTTC

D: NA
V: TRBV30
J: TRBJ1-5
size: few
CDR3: CAMGRLSDQPQHF
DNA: TGTGCTATGGGGCGGCTAAGCGATCAGCCCCAGCATTTT

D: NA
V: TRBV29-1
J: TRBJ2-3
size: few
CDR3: CSVGGQASSVWFGTDTQYF
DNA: TGCAGCGTTGGGGGCCAGGCCTCCTCTGTATGGTTCGGCACAGATACGCAGTATTTT